These 14 T cell receptor beta chains were sequenced from one sample in a study of T-cell reconstitution after alpha-beta-depleted transplantation in children. Preparation of the TCRbeta library involved a method that used unique molecular identifiers. TCRdb ran MiXCR on the PCR reads and lists one entry per CDR3 protein. Here the sample spans some 95,000 distinct CDR3 sequences, about 22% being singletons. The sequencing used PBMCs, collected before TCRalphabeta/CD19-depleted stem cell transplant. These receptors were collected from a boy aged 2 to 10 with acute lymphoblastic leukemia, due to receive a stem cell transplant.

This clonotype appeared a few times. This chain connects TRBV20-1 to TRBJ2-1; D is unresolved. The CDR3 covers 12 residues. Deletions cut 3 bases from V and 8 bases from J, with 11 bases between. In germline, CDR1 is DFQATT, CDR2 SNEGSKA (reference sequence). CDR3 amino acids: CSASLSGDEQFF. The CDR3 coding sequence is TGCAGTGCTAGCCTCTCAGGCGATGAGCAGTTCTTC.

The J gene is TRBJ2-2, the V gene TRBV28; 7 bases line up with TRBD1. With V trimmed by 4 bases and J by 7 bases, 0 bases remained unmatched. CDR1 is MDHEN, CDR2 SYDVKM, per germline. The length of the CDR3 is 12 residues. The CDR3 DNA follows: TGTGCCAGCAGTTCAGGGGGCGGGGAGCTGTTTTTT. It codes for CASSSGGGELFF.

CDR3 DNA sequence: TGCAGTGCTAGTGGCCTTCCCCGGGGAGCTTATAGCACAGATACGCAGTATTTT. This encodes CSASGLPRGAYSTDTQYF. V gene TRBV20-1 combines with J gene TRBJ2-3, with D perhaps TRBD2 (5 bases). CDR3 size: 18 residues. The germline V and J ends were trimmed by 3 bases and 0 bases, with 22 bases remaining between them. Germline CDR1 reads DFQATT; CDR2 reads SNEGSKA (reference sequence).

A remark on this clonotype: A much larger clone lies a single base off, so this may be a read error. The chain combines TRBV12-3 or TRBV12-4 with TRBJ2-3; no clear D gene. This CDR3 has 11 amino acids. V was pared by 7 bases and J by 12 bases, with 14 bases between. The CDR3 coding sequence is TGTGCCAGCACCCTCGGAATGGCACAGTATTTT. Its protein product is CASTLGMAQYF.

This clonotype was seen more than once but under ten times. V gene TRBV20-1 combines with J gene TRBJ1-2; possible D gene TRBD1, 6 bases. V lost 1 base and J lost 6, with 18 bases in between. The CDR3 extends over 15 amino acids. Germline-derived CDR1 and CDR2 are DFQATT and SNEGSKA (reference sequence). This chain's CDR3 is CSARADRVPLDGYTF. The CDR3 DNA reads as TGCAGTGCTAGAGCGGACAGAGTTCCCTTGGATGGCTACACCTTC.

The V call is TRBV10-3, the J call TRBJ2-1; no definite D call. The V end lost 8 bases, the J end lost 6 bases, and 20 bases lay between the germline ends. Germline V gene sequence: CDR1 ENHRY, CDR2 SYGVKD. This CDR3 is 15 amino acids long. The CDR3 is CAIAGSTRRGNEQFF. DNA for the CDR3: TGTGCCATCGCTGGTAGTACGCGTCGAGGCAATGAGCAGTTCTTC.

This clonotype showed up just a few times. The rearrangement links TRBV4-1 to TRBJ2-2, with 10 positions matching TRBD2. V trimming: 4 bases; J trimming: 7 bases; junction bases outside the gene matches: 0. Germline V gene data show CDR1 as MGHRA and CDR2 as YSYEKL. There are 13 residues in the CDR3. Here the CDR3 DNA reads TGCGCCAGCAGCCCTAGCGGGAGCGGGGAGCTGTTTTTT. It is translated as CASSPSGSGELFF.

This clonotype was detected only a few times. J is TRBJ1-1 and V is TRBV24-1, with a tentative D call TRBD1 (6 bases). CDR3 length: 13 amino acids. The germline V gene has CDR1 KGHDR and CDR2 SFDVKD. V was trimmed by 8 bases and J by 5 bases, leaving 14 bases between them. The CDR3 reads CATKNREWTEAFF. The CDR3, as DNA: TGTGCCACCAAGAACAGGGAGTGGACTGAAGCTTTCTTT.

J is TRBJ2-3 and V is TRBV28, with 13 bases that match TRBD2. The CDR3 totals 17 residues. Per germline, CDR1 MDHEN and CDR2 SYDVKM. V was clipped by 6 bases and J by 8 bases; unmatched bases: 14. The CDR3 region is CASRKTGTSGNLGTQYF. CDR3 sequence (DNA): TGTGCCAGCAGAAAGACCGGGACTAGCGGGAACCTAGGTACGCAGTATTTT.

CDR3 loop: CASSVHNSYNEQFF. Here the CDR3 DNA reads TGTGCCAGCAGTGTGCACAATTCCTACAATGAGCAGTTCTTC. The V call is TRBV28, the J call TRBJ2-1; D gene uncertain. CDR3 length: 14 amino acids. V was trimmed by 5 bases and J by 1 base, leaving 9 bases between them. CDR1 and CDR2 from the germline V gene are MDHEN and SYDVKM.

The gene calls are TRBV4-2 and TRBJ1-1, with a possible D match to TRBD1 (5 bases). Trimming stripped 4 bases from V and 3 bases from J, with 6 bases between. The germline CDR1 and CDR2 sequences are LGHNA and YNFKEQ. The CDR3 runs 12 residues. CDR3 sequence (DNA): TGTGCCAGCAGCCCGGGGGACACTGAAGCTTTCTTT. As protein: CASSPGDTEAFF.

Ten or more counts support this clonotype. This chain links TRBV27 with TRBJ2-7, with D perhaps matching TRBD1 or TRBD2 (5 bases each). Germline values: CDR1 MNHEY, CDR2 SMNVEV (reference sequence). The CDR3 is made up of 14 amino acids. Deletions cut 6 bases from V and 0 bases from J, with 12 bases between. CDR3 loop: CASSPGTRSYEQYF. The CDR3 DNA reads as TGTGCCAGCAGCCCCGGGACCCGCTCCTACGAGCAGTACTTC.

J is TRBJ2-1 and V is TRBV3-1; TRBD2 agrees at 11 bases. CDR1 is LGHDT, CDR2 YNNKEL, per germline (reference sequence). This CDR3 region has 15 residues. The V and J ends lost 2 bases and 7 bases, in that order; junction bases with no gene match: 4. For the CDR3, the DNA is TGTGCCAGCAGCCAAACTAGCGGGAGTAGGAATGAGCAGTTCTTC. Translated: CASSQTSGSRNEQFF.

This clonotype appeared many times. The chain is built from TRBV28 and TRBJ1-5; 9 bases match TRBD1. The CDR3 spans 15 residues. Germline values: CDR1 MDHEN, CDR2 SYDVKM. The V gene end was trimmed by 2 bases and the J gene end by 7 bases; junction bases not matched to a gene: 6. For the CDR3, the DNA is TGTGCCAGCAGTTTAGGACAGGGGATAGCCCAGCCCCAGCATTTT. This encodes CASSLGQGIAQPQHF.